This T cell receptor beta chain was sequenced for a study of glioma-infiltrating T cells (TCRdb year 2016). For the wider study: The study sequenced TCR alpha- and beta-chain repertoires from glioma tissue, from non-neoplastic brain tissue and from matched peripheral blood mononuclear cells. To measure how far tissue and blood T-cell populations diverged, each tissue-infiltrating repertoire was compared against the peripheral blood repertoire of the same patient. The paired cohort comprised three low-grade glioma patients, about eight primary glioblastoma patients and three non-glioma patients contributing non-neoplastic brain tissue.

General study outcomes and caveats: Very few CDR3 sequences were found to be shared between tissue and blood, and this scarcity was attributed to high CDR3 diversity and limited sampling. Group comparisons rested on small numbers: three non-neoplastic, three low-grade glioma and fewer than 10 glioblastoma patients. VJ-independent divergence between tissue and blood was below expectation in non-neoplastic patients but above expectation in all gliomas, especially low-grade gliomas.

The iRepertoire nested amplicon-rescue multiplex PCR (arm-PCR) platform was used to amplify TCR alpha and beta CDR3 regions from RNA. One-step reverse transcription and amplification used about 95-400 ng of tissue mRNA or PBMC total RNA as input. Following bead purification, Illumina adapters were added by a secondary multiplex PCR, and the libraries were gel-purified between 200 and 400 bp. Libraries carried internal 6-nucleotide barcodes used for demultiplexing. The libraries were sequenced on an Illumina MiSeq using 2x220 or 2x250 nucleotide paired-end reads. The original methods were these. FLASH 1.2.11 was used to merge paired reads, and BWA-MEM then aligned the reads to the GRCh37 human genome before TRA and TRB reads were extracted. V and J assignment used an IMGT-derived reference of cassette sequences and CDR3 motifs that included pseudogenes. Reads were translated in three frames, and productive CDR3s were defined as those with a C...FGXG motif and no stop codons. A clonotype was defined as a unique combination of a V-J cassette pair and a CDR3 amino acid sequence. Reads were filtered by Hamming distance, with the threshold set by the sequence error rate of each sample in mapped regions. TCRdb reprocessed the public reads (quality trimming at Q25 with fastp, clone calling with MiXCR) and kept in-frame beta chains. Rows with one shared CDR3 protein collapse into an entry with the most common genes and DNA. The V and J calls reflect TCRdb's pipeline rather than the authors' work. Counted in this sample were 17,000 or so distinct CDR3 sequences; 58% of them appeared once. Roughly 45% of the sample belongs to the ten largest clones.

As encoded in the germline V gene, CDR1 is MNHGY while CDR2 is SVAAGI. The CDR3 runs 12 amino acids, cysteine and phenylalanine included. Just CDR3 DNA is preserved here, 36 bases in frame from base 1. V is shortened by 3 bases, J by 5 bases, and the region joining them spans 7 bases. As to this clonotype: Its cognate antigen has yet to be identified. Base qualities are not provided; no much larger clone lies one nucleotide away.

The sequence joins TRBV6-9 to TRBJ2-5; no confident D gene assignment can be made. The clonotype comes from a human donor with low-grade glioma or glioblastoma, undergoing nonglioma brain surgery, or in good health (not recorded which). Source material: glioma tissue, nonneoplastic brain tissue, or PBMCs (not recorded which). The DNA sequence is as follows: TGTGCCAGCAGTTACCTCCATGAGACCCAGTACTTC. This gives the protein CASSYLHETQYF.